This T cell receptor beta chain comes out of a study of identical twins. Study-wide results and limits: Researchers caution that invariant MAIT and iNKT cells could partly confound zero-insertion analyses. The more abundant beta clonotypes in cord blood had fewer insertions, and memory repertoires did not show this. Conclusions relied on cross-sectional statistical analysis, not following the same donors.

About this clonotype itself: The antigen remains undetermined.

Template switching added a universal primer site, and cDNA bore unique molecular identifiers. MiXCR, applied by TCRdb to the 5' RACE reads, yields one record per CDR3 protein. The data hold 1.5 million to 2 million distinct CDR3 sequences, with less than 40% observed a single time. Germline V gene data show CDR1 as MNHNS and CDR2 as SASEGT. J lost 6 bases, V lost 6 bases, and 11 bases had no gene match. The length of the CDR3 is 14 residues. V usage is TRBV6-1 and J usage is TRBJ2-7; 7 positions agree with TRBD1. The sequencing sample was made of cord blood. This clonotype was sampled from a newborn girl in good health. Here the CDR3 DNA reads TGTGCCAGCAGACCCCGGGACAGCTCACTCGAGCAGTACTTC. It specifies CASRPRDSSLEQYF.